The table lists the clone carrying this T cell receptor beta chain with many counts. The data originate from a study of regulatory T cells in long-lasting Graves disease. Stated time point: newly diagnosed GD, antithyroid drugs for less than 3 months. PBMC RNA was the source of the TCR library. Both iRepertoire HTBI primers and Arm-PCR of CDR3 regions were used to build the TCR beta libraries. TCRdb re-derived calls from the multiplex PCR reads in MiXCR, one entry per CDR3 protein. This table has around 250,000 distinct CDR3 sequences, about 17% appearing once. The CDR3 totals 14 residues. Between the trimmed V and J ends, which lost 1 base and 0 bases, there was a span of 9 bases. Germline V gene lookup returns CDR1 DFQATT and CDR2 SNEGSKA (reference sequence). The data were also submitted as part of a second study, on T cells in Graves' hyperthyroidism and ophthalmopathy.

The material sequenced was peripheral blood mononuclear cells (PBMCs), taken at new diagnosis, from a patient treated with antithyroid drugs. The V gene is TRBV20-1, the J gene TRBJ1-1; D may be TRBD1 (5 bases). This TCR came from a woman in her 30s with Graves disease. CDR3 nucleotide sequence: TGCAGTGCTAGAGGTGCAGGGATGAACACTGAAGCTTTCTTT. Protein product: CSARGAGMNTEAFF.